These 10 T cell receptor beta chains were all obtained from the same sample, sequenced in a study of identical twins. TCRdb reprocessed the 5' RACE reads with MiXCR, giving one entry per CDR3 protein. The sample consists of just under 650,000 distinct CDR3 sequences, 7.1% of them appearing once. These same data were also listed under a study on yellow fever vaccine responses in identical twins.

The sequenced sample was PBMCs. Source of these receptors: a woman under 30 in good health.

There are a few counts of this clonotype. The V and J genes are TRBV24-1 and TRBJ1-5; no firm D call. CDR1 KGHDR and CDR2 SFDVKD come from the germline V gene. This CDR3 is 15 amino acids long. V lost 8 bases and J lost 2, with 15 bases in between. For the CDR3, the DNA is TGTGCCACCAACGAGGTCTTGGCGGGCAATCAGCCCCAGCATTTT. The encoded protein is CATNEVLAGNQPQHF.

There are a few counts of this clonotype. The chain has TRBV18 and TRBJ1-2; D possibly corresponds to TRBD1 (5 bases). Trimming pared 3 bases from V and 3 bases from J, leaving 8 bases between. The CDR3 contains 13 residues. CDR1 KGHSH and CDR2 LQKENI come from the germline V gene. CDR3 loop: CASSPGEDYGYTF. CDR3 DNA: TGTGCCAGCTCACCGGGGGAGGACTATGGCTACACCTTC. Using reference TRBV18 and TRBJ1-2 for the parts outside the CDR3, the full variable domain is NAGVMQNPRHLVRRRGQEARLRCSPMKGHSHVYWYRQLPEEGLKFMVYLQKENIIDESGMPKERFSAEFPKEGPSILRIQQVVRGDSAAYFCASSPGEDYGYTFGSGTRLTVV.

This clonotype was detected ten times or more. This chain connects TRBV28 to TRBJ1-6; D gene unclear. The V end was cut by 6 bases, the J end by 5 bases, with 14 bases between. The CDR3 covers 15 residues. Germline V gene data show CDR1 as MDHEN and CDR2 as SYDVKM. The DNA of the CDR3 is TGTGCCAGCAGCCCCTACGAAAACCATAATTCACCCCTCCACTTT. Translating gives CASSPYENHNSPLHF.

This clonotype was detected a few times. The chain uses TRBV12-3 or TRBV12-4 and TRBJ2-7; maybe TRBD2 (6 bases). V was pared by 1 base and J by 0 bases, with 13 bases between. The CDR3 has 16 residues. The CDR3 protein is CASSLVPGGISYEQYF. The CDR3, as DNA: TGTGCCAGCAGTTTAGTGCCAGGAGGGATCTCCTACGAGCAGTACTTC.

This clonotype was counted between two and nine times. This chain connects TRBV20-1 to TRBJ1-1, with D perhaps TRBD1 (5 bases). Trimming removed 0 bases at V and 0 bases at J, with 20 bases between. CDR3 length: 18 residues. The V gene's germline CDR1 is DFQATT and CDR2 SNEGSKA (reference sequence). CDR3 region: CSARDEGRARIMNTEAFF. The CDR3 DNA follows: TGCAGTGCTAGAGATGAGGGGAGGGCTCGAATCATGAACACTGAAGCTTTCTTT.

This clonotype was recorded at least ten times. The V gene is TRBV9, the J gene TRBJ2-1; D might be TRBD1 or TRBD2, each matching 5 bases. This CDR3 spans 13 amino acids. Germline CDR1 and CDR2: SGDLS and YYNGEE. The V gene lost 7 bases and the J gene lost 6 bases, with 14 bases spanning the gap. As DNA, the CDR3 is TGTGCCAGCGGGAATTGGGACGCCAATGAGCAGTTCTTC. As protein: CASGNWDANEQFF.

This clonotype was seen ten or more times. The chain couples TRBV29-1 to TRBJ2-2; 8 nucleotides agree with TRBD2. The V gene end was trimmed by 6 bases and the J gene end by 7 bases; junction bases not matched to a gene: 4. Germline V CDR1 and CDR2: SQVTM, ANQGSEA. The CDR3 loop spans 12 amino acids. CDR3 in amino acids: CSVVAGNGELFF. The CDR3 bases are TGCAGCGTGGTAGCGGGGAACGGGGAGCTGTTTTTT.

J is TRBJ2-1 and V is TRBV12-3 or TRBV12-4, with a weak D call TRBD2 (7 bases). There are 16 residues in the CDR3. V was pared by 8 bases and J by 6 bases, with 23 bases between. CDR3 residues: CASRGGGAPLGNEQFF. The CDR3 bases are TGTGCCAGCCGGGGAGGGGGGGCCCCTTTGGGCAATGAGCAGTTCTTC.

This clonotype was detected ten times or more. The chain joins TRBV5-1 to TRBJ1-1; 8 bases fit TRBD1. The CDR3 sequence is 15 residues long. After removal of 4 bases from V and 0 bases from J, the junction contained 5 bases not matched to a gene. CDR1 SGHRS and CDR2 YFSETQ come from the germline V gene. CDR3 region: CASSHQDRVNTEAFF. The CDR3 bases are TGCGCCAGCAGCCATCAGGACAGGGTGAACACTGAAGCTTTCTTT.

This rearrangement joins TRBV12-3 or TRBV12-4 to TRBJ2-7, with a weak D call TRBD1 (5 bases). The CDR3 covers 17 residues. Trimming shortened V by 5 bases and J by 3 bases, and 23 bases separated the two germline ends. The CDR3 sequence: CASSPYNRLTQVYEQYV. CDR3 in DNA: TGTGCCAGCAGTCCTTACAACAGGTTAACTCAGGTCTACGAGCAGTACGTC.